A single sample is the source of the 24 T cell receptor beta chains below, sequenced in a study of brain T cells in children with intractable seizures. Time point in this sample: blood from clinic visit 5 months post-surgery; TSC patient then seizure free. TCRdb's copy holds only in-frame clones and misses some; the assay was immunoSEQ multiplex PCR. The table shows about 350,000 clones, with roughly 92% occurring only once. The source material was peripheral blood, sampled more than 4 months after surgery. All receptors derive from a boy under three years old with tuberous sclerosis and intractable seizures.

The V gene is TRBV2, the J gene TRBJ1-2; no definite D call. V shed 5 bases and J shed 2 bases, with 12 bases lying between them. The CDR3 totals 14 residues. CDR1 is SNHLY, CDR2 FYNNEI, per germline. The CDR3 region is CASSSSWANYGYTF. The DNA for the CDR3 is TGTGCCAGCAGTTCCAGTTGGGCCAACTATGGCTACACCTTC.

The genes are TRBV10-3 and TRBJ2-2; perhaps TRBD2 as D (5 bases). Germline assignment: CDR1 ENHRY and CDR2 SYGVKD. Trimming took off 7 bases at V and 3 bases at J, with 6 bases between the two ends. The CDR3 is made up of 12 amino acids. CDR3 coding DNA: TGTGCCATCAAGAGGGACACCGGGGAGCTGTTTTTT. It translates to CAIKRDTGELFF.

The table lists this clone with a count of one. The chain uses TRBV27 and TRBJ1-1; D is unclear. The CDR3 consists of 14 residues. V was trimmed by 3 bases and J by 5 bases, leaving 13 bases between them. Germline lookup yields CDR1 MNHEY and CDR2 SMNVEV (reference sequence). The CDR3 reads CASSFAPRRTEAFF. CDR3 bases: TGTGCCAGCAGTTTTGCCCCCCGACGGACTGAAGCTTTCTTT.

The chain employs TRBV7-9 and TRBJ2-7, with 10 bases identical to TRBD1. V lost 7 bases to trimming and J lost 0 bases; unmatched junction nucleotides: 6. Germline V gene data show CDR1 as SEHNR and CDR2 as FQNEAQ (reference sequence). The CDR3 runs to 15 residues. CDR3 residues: CASNAGQGSSYEQYF. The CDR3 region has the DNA TGTGCCAGCAACGCGGGACAGGGGAGCTCCTACGAGCAGTACTTC.

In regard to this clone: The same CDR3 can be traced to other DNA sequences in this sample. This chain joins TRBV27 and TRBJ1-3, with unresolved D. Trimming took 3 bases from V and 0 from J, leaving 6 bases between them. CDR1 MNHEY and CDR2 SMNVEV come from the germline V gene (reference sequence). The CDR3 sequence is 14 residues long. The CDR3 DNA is TGTGCCAGCAGTTTGGCCGGCTCTGGAAACACCATATATTTT. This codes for CASSLAGSGNTIYF.

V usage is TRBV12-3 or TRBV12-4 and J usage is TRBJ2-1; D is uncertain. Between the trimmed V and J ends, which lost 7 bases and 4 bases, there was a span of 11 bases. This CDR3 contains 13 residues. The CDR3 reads CASTETPYNEQFF. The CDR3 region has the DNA TGTGCCAGCACCGAGACTCCTTACAATGAGCAGTTCTTC.

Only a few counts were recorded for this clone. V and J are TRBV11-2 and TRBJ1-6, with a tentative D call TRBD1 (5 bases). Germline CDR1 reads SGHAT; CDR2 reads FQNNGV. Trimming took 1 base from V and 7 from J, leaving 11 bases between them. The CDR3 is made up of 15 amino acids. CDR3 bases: TGTGCCAGCAGCTTAGTAAGGAGGACAAATTCACCCCTCCACTTT. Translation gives CASSLVRRTNSPLHF.

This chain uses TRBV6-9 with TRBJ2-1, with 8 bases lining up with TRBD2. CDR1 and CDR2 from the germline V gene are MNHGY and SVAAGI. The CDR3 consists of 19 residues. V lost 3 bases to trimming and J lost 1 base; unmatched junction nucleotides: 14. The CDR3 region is CASSYPGSGGPRSYNEQFF. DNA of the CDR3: TGTGCCAGCAGTTACCCGGGGAGCGGGGGCCCACGGTCCTACAATGAGCAGTTCTTC.

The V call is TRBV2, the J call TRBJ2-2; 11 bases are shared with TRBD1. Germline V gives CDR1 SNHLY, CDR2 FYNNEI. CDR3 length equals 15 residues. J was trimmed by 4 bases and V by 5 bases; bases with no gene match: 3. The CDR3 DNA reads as TGTGCCAGCAGTTGGGACAGGGGGGGCACCGGGGAGCTGTTTTTT. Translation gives CASSWDRGGTGELFF.

CDR3 sequence (DNA): TGTGCCAGTAGTAGCCCCAGGTCGGCGAGCTCCTATAATTCACCCCTCCACTTT. The encoded protein is CASSSPRSASSYNSPLHF. This sequence joins TRBV19 and TRBJ1-6; D unresolved. This CDR3 has 18 residues. V was cut by 4 bases and J by 0 bases, with 16 bases left in between. CDR1 and CDR2 from the germline V gene are LNHDA and SQIVND (reference sequence).

The CDR3 DNA sequence: TGTGCCAGCAGCTTCTACCCCCTCTTGGGAGCCAAAAACATTCAGTACTTC. Its protein product is CASSFYPLLGAKNIQYF. The rearrangement joins TRBV7-4 to TRBJ2-4, with D uncertain. This CDR3 is built from 17 residues. Per germline, CDR1 SGHVT and CDR2 SQSDAQ. V lost 3 bases and J lost 0, with 15 bases in between.

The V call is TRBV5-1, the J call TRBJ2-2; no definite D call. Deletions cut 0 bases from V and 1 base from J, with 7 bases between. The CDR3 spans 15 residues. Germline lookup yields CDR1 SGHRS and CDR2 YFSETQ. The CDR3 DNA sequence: TGCGCCAGCAGCTTGGAATCGCGGAACACCGGGGAGCTGTTTTTT. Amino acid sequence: CASSLESRNTGELFF.

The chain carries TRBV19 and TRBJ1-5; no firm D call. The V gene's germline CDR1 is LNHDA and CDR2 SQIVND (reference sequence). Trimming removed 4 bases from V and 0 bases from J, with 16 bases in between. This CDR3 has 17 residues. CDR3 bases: TGTGCCAGTAGTACCACCTCCGGGATACATAGCAATCAGCCCCAGCATTTT. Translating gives CASSTTSGIHSNQPQHF.

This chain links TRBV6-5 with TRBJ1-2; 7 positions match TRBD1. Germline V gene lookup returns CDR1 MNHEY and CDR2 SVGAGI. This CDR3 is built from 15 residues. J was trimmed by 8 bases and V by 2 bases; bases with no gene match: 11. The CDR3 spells CASSYGGQRNRGYTF. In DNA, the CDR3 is TGTGCCAGCAGTTACGGGGGACAGCGGAATCGAGGCTACACCTTC.

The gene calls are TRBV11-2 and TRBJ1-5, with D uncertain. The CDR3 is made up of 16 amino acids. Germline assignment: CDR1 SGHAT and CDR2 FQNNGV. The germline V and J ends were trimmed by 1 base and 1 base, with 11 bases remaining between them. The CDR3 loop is CASSLGTGSSNQPQHF. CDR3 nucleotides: TGTGCCAGCAGCTTAGGGACGGGAAGCAGCAATCAGCCCCAGCATTTT.

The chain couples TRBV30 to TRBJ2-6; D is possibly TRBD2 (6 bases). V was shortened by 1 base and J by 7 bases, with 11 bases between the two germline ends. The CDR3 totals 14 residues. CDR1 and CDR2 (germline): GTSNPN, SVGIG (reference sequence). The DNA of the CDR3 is TGTGCCTGGAGTGCGGGGGACGGAGCCAACGTCCTGACTTTC. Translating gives CAWSAGDGANVLTF. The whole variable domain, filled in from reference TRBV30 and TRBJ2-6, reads SQTIHQWPATLVQPVGSPLSLECTVEGTSNPNLYWYRQAAGRGLQLLFYSVGIGQISSEVPQNLSASRPQDRQFILSSKKLLLSDSGFYLCAWSAGDGANVLTFGAGSRLTVL.

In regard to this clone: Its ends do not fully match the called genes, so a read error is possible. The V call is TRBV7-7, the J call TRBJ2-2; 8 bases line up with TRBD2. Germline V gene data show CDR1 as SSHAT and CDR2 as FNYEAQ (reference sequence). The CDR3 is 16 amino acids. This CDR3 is CASSETVTGTSGELFF. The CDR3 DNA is TGTGCTAGCAGCGAAACCGTGACCGGGACTAGCGGGGAGCTGTTTTTT.

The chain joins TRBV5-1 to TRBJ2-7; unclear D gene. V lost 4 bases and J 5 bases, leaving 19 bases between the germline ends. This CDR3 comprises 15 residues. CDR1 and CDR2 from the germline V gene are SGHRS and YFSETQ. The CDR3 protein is CASSTNRVRRDEQYF. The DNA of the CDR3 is TGCGCCAGCAGCACGAACCGCGTGAGGCGCGACGAGCAGTACTTC.

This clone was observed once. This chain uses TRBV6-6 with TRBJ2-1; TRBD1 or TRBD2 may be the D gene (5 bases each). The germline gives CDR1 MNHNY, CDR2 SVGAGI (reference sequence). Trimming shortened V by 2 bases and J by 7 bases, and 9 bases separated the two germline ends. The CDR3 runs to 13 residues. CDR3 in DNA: TGTGCCAGCAGTTACGCAGGGAGTAATGAGCAGTTCTTC. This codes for CASSYAGSNEQFF.

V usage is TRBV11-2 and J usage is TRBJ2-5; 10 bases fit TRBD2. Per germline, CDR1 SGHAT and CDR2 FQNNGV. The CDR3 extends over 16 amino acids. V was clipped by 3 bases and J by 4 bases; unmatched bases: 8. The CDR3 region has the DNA TGTGCCAGCAGCTTTGATCTAGCGGGAGCGGGAGAGACCCAGTACTTC. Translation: CASSFDLAGAGETQYF.

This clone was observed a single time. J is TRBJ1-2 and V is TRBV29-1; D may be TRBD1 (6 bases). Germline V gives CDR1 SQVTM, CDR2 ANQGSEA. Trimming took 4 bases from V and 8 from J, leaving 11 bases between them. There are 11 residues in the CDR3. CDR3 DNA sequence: TGCAGCGTTGCCCGGACAGTCGGCTACACCTTC. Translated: CSVARTVGYTF.

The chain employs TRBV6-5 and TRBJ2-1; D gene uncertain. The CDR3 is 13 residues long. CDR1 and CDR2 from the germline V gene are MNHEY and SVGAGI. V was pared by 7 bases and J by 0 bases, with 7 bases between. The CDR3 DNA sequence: TGTGCCAGCAAGATATCCTCCTACAATGAGCAGTTCTTC. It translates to CASKISSYNEQFF.

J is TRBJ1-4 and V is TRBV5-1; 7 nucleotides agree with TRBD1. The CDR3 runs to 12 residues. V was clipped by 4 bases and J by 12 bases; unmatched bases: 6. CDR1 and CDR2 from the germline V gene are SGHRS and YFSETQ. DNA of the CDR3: TGCGCCAGCAGCGGGCGACAGGGAGAACTGTTTTTT. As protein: CASSGRQGELFF.

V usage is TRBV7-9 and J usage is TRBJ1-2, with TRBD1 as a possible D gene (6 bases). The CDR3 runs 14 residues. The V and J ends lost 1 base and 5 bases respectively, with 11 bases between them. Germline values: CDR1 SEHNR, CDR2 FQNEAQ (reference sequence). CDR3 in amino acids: CASSLGGAGYGYTF. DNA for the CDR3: TGTGCCAGCAGCTTAGGGGGGGCTGGTTATGGCTACACCTTC.